This T cell receptor beta chain originates from a study of T-cell memory formation after mild COVID-19. General study results and limits: Clones contracting over day 15 to 85 were CD4/CD8 balanced, with later expanders leaning CD4+. CD4+ contracting clones were mainly CM and EM; CD8+ ones, EMRA. Day 37-peaking second-wave clones had unconfirmed SARS-CoV-2 specificity. Pre-infection memory carried some responding clones, suggesting that cross-reactive memory joined.

Points on this clonotype: Its antigen is still unknown.

This CDR3 has 15 residues. The J segment lost 3 bases and the V segment lost 0 bases, leaving 5 bases of the junction unmatched. Germline CDR1 SEHNR, CDR2 FQNEAQ (reference sequence). Via MiXCR, TCRdb re-called the 5' RACE reads, giving one row per CDR3 protein. The sample lists about 130,000 distinct CDR3 sequences, 16% occurring once. The clonotype comes from an adult woman who had mild COVID-19 (a few samples of this study predate the infection). Cell type and time point are not known. The sample consisted of PBMCs or a T cell subset sorted from them (not recorded which). The V gene is TRBV7-9, the J gene TRBJ2-7, with 7 bases lining up with TRBD2. The CDR3 is CASSLAGGPDYEQYF. The CDR3 bases are TGTGCCAGCAGCTTAGCGGGAGGGCCGGACTACGAGCAGTACTTC.